This is a list of T cell receptor beta chains from one sample in a study of beta chain features in type 1 diabetes. Measured with immunoSEQ multiplex PCR; TCRdb has only the in-frame clones, and not every one. The sample holds more than 110,000 clones; 6.9% are singletons and the top ten take roughly 1.5%. Specimen: central memory CD4+ T cells from blood. Source of these receptors: a woman younger than 45 in good health. Both conserved end residues are part of each CDR3. A D gene is named only where the DNA matches it firmly. Not every row has a clone size; where given, it reads once, few, many or a size class.

D | J | size | V | DNA | CDR3
TRBD1 | TRBJ2-5 | few | TRBV18 | TGTGCCAGCTCACCCGGGACAGGGGGCGGGCAAGAGACCCAGTACTTC | CASSPGTGGGQETQYF
TRBD2 | TRBJ2-1 | few | TRBV4-3 | TGCGCCAGCAGCCAAGACGAAGGACTAGCGGGTGTAAATGAGCAGTTCTTC | CASSQDEGLAGVNEQFF
TRBD1 | TRBJ2-5 | NA | TRBV15 | TGTGCCACCAGCCTAGATGTCGGACAGGGTAGGGAGACCCAGTACTTC | CATSLDVGQGRETQYF
NA | TRBJ1-2 | NA | TRBV10-3 | TGTGCCATCAGGCCCGGCATCACCGCGGAAAGGGGCTACACCTTC | CAIRPGITAERGYTF
NA | TRBJ1-1 | NA | TRBV28 | TGTGCCAGCTCATTGTACGGTGAAGCTTTCTTT | CASSLYGEAFF
NA | TRBJ1-3 | few | TRBV15 | TGTGCCACCAGCAGAGATCGAGACAGCTCTGGAAACACCATATATTTT | CATSRDRDSSGNTIYF
NA | TRBJ1-2 | many | TRBV28 | TGTGCCAGCAGTCTGATGGAGGGTGGCTACACCTTC | CASSLMEGGYTF
NA | TRBJ2-3 | many | TRBV29-1 | TGCAGCGTTGGTGCCCGGACAGGCGGGGCAGATACGCAGTATTTT | CSVGARTGGADTQYF
TRBD1 | TRBJ2-7 | NA | TRBV25-1 | TGTGCCAGCAGTGGGGACAGGGGGTTCTACGAGCAGTACTTC | CASSGDRGFYEQYF
NA | TRBJ2-3 | few | TRBV6-5 | TGTGCCAGCAGTTACTCGACTCAGCAGGGTACGCAGTATTTT | CASSYSTQQGTQYF
NA | TRBJ2-2 | NA | TRBV11-2 | TGTGCCAGCAGTCAAGGGACAACGAACACCGGGGAGCTGTTTTTT | CASSQGTTNTGELFF
NA | TRBJ2-7 | few | TRBV28 | TGTGCCAGCACCAAGGGCCGGGACTACGAGCAGTACTTC | CASTKGRDYEQYF
NA | TRBJ2-2 | NA | TRBV7-6 | TGTGCCAGCAGCTTAGGAACTAGCCCCGGGGAGCTGTTTTTT | CASSLGTSPGELFF
TRBD2 | TRBJ2-1 | NA | TRBV7-9 | TGTGCCAGCAGCTTGGGACTAGCGGGAGTTCATGAGCAGTTCTTC | CASSLGLAGVHEQFF
TRBD2 | TRBJ2-7 | NA | TRBV28 | TGTGCCAGCAGTTCGCCGGGACTAGCGGGCTACGAGCAGTACTTC | CASSSPGLAGYEQYF
TRBD2 | TRBJ2-3 | few | TRBV7-2 | TGTGCCAGCAGCTTAGGTCTGACTAGCGGGAGTACAGATACGCAGTATTTT | CASSLGLTSGSTDTQYF
NA | TRBJ1-4 | NA | TRBV25-1 | TGTGCCAGCACCACGGGAGGCCGGAAAGAAAAACTGTTTTTT | CASTTGGRKEKLFF